The clone carrying this T cell receptor (beta chain) was counted ten times or more. Its antigen is not identified. The entry originates in a study of molecular identifiers for immune sequencing clone quantification. Whole-study findings and limits: Clones above 20 RNA copies contained over 98% of effector molecules and under 1% of naive molecules.

Naive CD8 T cells were picked out by sorting for CD8+CD4-CCR7+CD45RA+. The CDR3 runs 13 residues. Germline V lookup: CDR1 SNHLY, CDR2 FYNNEI. Trimming pared 7 bases from V and 0 bases from J, leaving 10 bases between. The use of previously described methods and listed TCR primers produced the bulk TCR libraries. TCRdb re-called the PCR reads through MiXCR, storing one row per CDR3 protein. The repertoire holds about 32,000 distinct CDR3 sequences, with about a fifth as singletons. What was sequenced was naive CD8+ T cells from blood, with Jurkat cell RNA spiked in. Described subset: FACS-sorted CD8+CD4-CCR7+CD45RA+ naive T cells. The source is a human donor in good health. Some libraries in this study had Jurkat cell RNA spiked in. J is TRBJ2-7 and V is TRBV2, with no clear D. This CDR3 reads CASIQLSSYEQYF. In DNA form, the CDR3 reads TGTGCCAGCATCCAGCTTAGCTCCTACGAGCAGTACTTC.